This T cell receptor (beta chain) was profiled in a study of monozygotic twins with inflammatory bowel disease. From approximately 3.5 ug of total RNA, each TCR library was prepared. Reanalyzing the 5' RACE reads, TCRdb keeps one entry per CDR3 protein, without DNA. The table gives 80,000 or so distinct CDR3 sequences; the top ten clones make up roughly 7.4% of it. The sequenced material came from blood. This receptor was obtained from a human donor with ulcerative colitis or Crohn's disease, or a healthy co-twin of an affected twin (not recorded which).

The CDR3 is CASSPPPNEQFF. This chain uses TRBV13 with TRBJ2-1; the D call of TRBD2 rests on TCRdb alone, since no DNA is present to check it. CDR3 length: 12 amino acids. Germline CDR1 is PRHDT and CDR2 is FYEKMQ (reference sequence).